This TCR beta chain was sequenced during a study of T cell clonality in common variable immunodeficiency. Control and CVID samples contributed equal amounts of genomic DNA. Clones were read by immunoSEQ multiplex PCR, and TCRdb kept only the in-frame ones, dropping some. In total the sample includes around 40,000 clones, none of them seen once. The table lists this clone with many counts. The read terminates 3 residues ahead of where the CDR3 ends, so the germline J gene completes it. Per germline, CDR1 SNHLY and CDR2 FYNNEI. J gave up 0 bases and V 9 bases, and 1 base lay outside the gene matches. The CDR3 is 14 amino acids.

The chain carries TRBV2 and TRBJ2-7; 14 bases are shared with TRBD2. This sequence was found in a person between 18 and 75 years old in good health. Sequenced: peripheral blood mononuclear cells. The CDR3 loop reads CARGTSGSSYEQYF. The part of the CDR3 DNA that was read is TGTGCCAGAGGGACTAGCGGGAGCTCCTACGAG.